The T cell receptor (beta chain) under discussion was sequenced for a study of CD8+CD57+ T cells in acquired aplastic anemia. At the level of the study: Yields of DNA that came from sorted CD4+ and CD8+ cells averaged roughly 3.3 ug. Healthy donors had, on average, roughly 10 million reads for their CD4+ cells. Study-wide points: Controls did not differ significantly from patients in CD8+ Simpson's diversity. Patients shared approximately 30 CD8+ CDR3 sequences with controls.

Deletions cut 2 bases from V and 7 bases from J, with 6 bases between. The length of the CDR3 is 11 residues. The germline gives CDR1 LGHDT, CDR2 YNNKEL (reference sequence). The TCR beta profiling, which covered VDJ combination and CDR3 sequence, was carried out using genomic DNA as the template. TCRdb fed the reads into MiXCR, producing one record per CDR3 protein. The data hold around 170,000 distinct CDR3 sequences, with under 75% observed a single time. This clonotype was found a few times. Antigen: not known. The sequencing input was sorted CD4+, CD8+, or CD8+CD57+ T cells (not recorded which) from PBMCs. The TCR originated in a human donor in good health. The V and J genes are TRBV3-1 and TRBJ2-7; D is uncertain. CDR3 region: CASSQTWEQYF. The CDR3 nucleotides read TGTGCCAGCAGCCAAACATGGGAGCAGTACTTC.